Below, 18 T cell receptor beta chains from the same sample are listed, as sequenced in a study of T cell repertoires in cytomegalovirus infection. Which antigens these TCRs recognize remains unknown. TCRdb independently ran MiXCR on the reads; one entry per CDR3 protein. The profile shows roughly 170,000 distinct CDR3 sequences, about 20% of them singletons. Sequencing used CD8+ T cells from cultured PBMCs, obtained from culture after CMV antigen stimulation. These receptors were obtained from a human donor in good health (CMV status not recorded). Some clones in this sample may be carry-over from other donors' samples.

This clonotype has only a few counts. The V and J genes are TRBV7-6 and TRBJ2-1, with D possibly TRBD2 on 5 matching bases. Looked up from germline, CDR1 is SGHVS and CDR2 is FNYEAQ. V lost 6 bases to trimming and J lost 2 bases, with 14 bases between them. The CDR3 spans 15 residues. Written as DNA, the CDR3 is TGTGCCAGCAGACCACGGACTGCTGCCTACAATGAGCAGTTCTTC. It is translated as CASRPRTAAYNEQFF. Supplemented by reference TRBV7-6 and TRBJ2-1, the full variable domain reads GAGVSQSPRYKVTKRGQDVALRCDPISGHVSLYWYRQALGQGPEFLTYFNYEAQQDKSGLPNDRFSAERPEGSISTLTIQRTEQRDSAMYRCASRPRTAAYNEQFFGPGTRLTVL.

This clonotype has more than one count but fewer than ten. The genes are TRBV6-2 or TRBV6-3 and TRBJ2-5; D may be TRBD2 (5 bases). Trimming cost V 2 bases and J 2 bases, with 18 bases left between them. Germline CDR1 reads MNHEY; CDR2 reads SVGEGT. The CDR3 has 17 amino acids. For the CDR3, the DNA is TGTGCCAGCAGTTACGATTCGGTTGGGAGCAGACAAGAGACCCAGTACTTC. This gives the protein CASSYDSVGSRQETQYF.

This clonotype has just one count. The chain is built from TRBV7-2 and TRBJ2-3, with a weak D call TRBD2 (6 bases). The V end lost 2 bases, the J end lost 2 bases, and 8 bases lay between the germline ends. This CDR3 is built from 14 residues. Germline V gene lookup returns CDR1 SGHTA and CDR2 FQGNSA. The CDR3 DNA reads as TGTGCCAGCAGCTTAAGGCGGGACACAGATACGCAGTATTTT. Translation gives CASSLRRDTDTQYF.

This clonotype was counted only a few times. The rearrangement uses TRBV12-3 or TRBV12-4 and TRBJ1-2; no reliable D call. V was trimmed by 5 bases and J by 6 bases, leaving 19 bases between them. The CDR3 is made up of 15 amino acids. This chain's CDR3 is CASSLLIREVNGYTF. CDR3 coding DNA: TGTGCCAGCAGTCTCCTTATTAGGGAAGTGAATGGCTACACCTTC.

There are a few counts of this clonotype. In nucleotides, the CDR3 is TGTGCCAGCCTAGCGGGGCCGGAGCAGTTCTTC. As protein: CASLAGPEQFF. This chain uses TRBV7-2 with TRBJ2-1; 9 bases are a match to TRBD2. The germline V gene encodes CDR1 SGHTA and CDR2 FQGNSA. The CDR3 covers 11 residues. Trimming cost V 8 bases and J 10 bases; bases outside gene matches: 3. Filled out from reference TRBV7-2 and TRBJ2-1, the complete variable domain reads GAGVSQSPSNKVTEKGKDVELRCDPISGHTALYWYRQSLGQGLEFLIYFQGNSAPDKSGLPSDRFSAERTGGSVSTLTIQRTQQEDSAVYLCASLAGPEQFFGPGTRLTVL.

The DNA of the CDR3 is TGTGCCAGCAGCTTACGACAGGGAATTAAGGAAGAGACCCAGTACTTC. Protein sequence: CASSLRQGIKEETQYF. The chain employs TRBV7-2 and TRBJ2-5, with 7 bases identical to TRBD1. This CDR3 has 16 residues. Per the germline V gene, CDR1 is SGHTA and CDR2 is FQGNSA. Trimming took 2 bases from V and 3 from J; bases not matched to a gene: 9.

This clonotype has a handful of counts. The chain combines TRBV11-2 with TRBJ2-5; D gene ambiguous. Germline V gene data show CDR1 as SGHAT and CDR2 as FQNNGV. V lost 3 bases and J 5 bases, leaving 7 bases between the germline ends. The CDR3 contains 12 residues. The CDR3 DNA is TGTGCCAGCAGCTTCGATTGGGAGACCCAGTACTTC. Residues: CASSFDWETQYF.

The chain combines TRBV11-2 with TRBJ1-6, with TRBD1 matching over 7 bases. The CDR3 loop spans 15 amino acids. From germline, CDR1 is SGHAT and CDR2 FQNNGV. Losses at the gene ends were 5 bases for V and 9 bases for J; bases not matched to a gene: 10. The CDR3 protein is CASSTRQGSASPLHF. In DNA, the CDR3 is TGTGCCAGCAGCACCCGACAGGGATCCGCTTCACCCCTCCACTTT.

This chain connects TRBV4-1 to TRBJ2-7; D is perhaps TRBD1 (5 bases). Germline CDR1 reads MGHRA; CDR2 reads YSYEKL. The CDR3 runs to 14 residues. V lost 0 bases and J lost 9, with 15 bases in between. The CDR3 DNA reads TGCGCCAGCAGCCAAGAAGAGACAGACCTCTGGCAGTACTTC. Translation: CASSQEETDLWQYF.

This clonotype was recorded at least ten times. This chain links TRBV4-1 with TRBJ1-1, with 8 nucleotides matching TRBD1. Trimming at V came to 4 bases and at J to 2 bases, leaving 15 bases not matched to a gene. Germline V gene sequence: CDR1 MGHRA, CDR2 YSYEKL. CDR3 length: 18 amino acids. DNA for the CDR3: TGCGCCAGCAGCCCTGATCAGGGGGCGATAGGTTCCAACACTGAAGCTTTCTTT. Translation gives CASSPDQGAIGSNTEAFF.

The chain has TRBV7-2 and TRBJ2-1; 11 nucleotides match TRBD2. The CDR3 runs to 16 residues. Germline lookup yields CDR1 SGHTA and CDR2 FQGNSA. The J segment lost 9 bases and the V segment lost 2 bases, leaving 9 bases of the junction unmatched. In DNA form, the CDR3 reads TGTGCCAGCAGCTTATTAGCGGGGGGGCCAATCAGTGAGCAGTTCTTC. It is translated as CASSLLAGGPISEQFF. The complete variable domain, with remaining parts taken from reference TRBV7-2 and TRBJ2-1, reads GAGVSQSPSNKVTEKGKDVELRCDPISGHTALYWYRQSLGQGLEFLIYFQGNSAPDKSGLPSDRFSAERTGGSVSTLTIQRTQQEDSAVYLCASSLLAGGPISEQFFGPGTRLTVL.

This clonotype was seen only a few times. The CDR3 is CASSPEYASGGVNTEAFF. The DNA of the CDR3 is TGTGCCAGCAGCCCAGAATATGCATCCGGGGGAGTGAACACTGAAGCTTTCTTT. The gene calls are TRBV7-2 and TRBJ1-1; D is possibly TRBD1 (5 bases). Trimming left V 5 bases short and J 0 bases short, with 22 bases between. This CDR3 is 18 amino acids long. The V gene's germline CDR1 is SGHTA and CDR2 FQGNSA.

This clonotype was seen a handful of times. The rearrangement joins TRBV2 to TRBJ1-4, with TRBD1 matching over 8 bases. The CDR3 runs to 15 residues. Germline V gene data show CDR1 as SNHLY and CDR2 as FYNNEI. The ends lost 8 bases at V and 7 bases at J; junction bases unmatched: 12. CDR3 protein: CASDRGVNEGEKLFF. The CDR3 coding sequence is TGTGCCAGCGACAGGGGAGTGAACGAAGGTGAAAAACTGTTTTTT.

This chain uses TRBV20-1 with TRBJ1-6; possibly TRBD1 for D (5 bases). The length of the CDR3 is 16 residues. Germline V lookup: CDR1 DFQATT, CDR2 SNEGSKA (reference sequence). V lost 4 bases and J 7 bases, leaving 20 bases between the germline ends. Here the CDR3 reads CSATTGTRLGNSPLHF. CDR3 nucleotide sequence: TGCAGTGCTACGACCGGGACCCGGCTAGGCAATTCACCCCTCCACTTT.

The genes are TRBV29-1 and TRBJ1-2, with 8 positions matching TRBD1. J lost 4 bases, V lost 4 bases, and 11 bases had no gene match. The CDR3 spans 15 residues. Germline lookup yields CDR1 SQVTM and CDR2 ANQGSEA. The CDR3 bases are TGCAGCGTTGTTGATCCAGGGGGCGAAGGCTATGGCTACACCTTC. This codes for CSVVDPGGEGYGYTF.

The chain carries TRBV6-2 or TRBV6-3 and TRBJ2-7, with TRBD1 as a possible D gene (6 bases). The germline gives CDR1 MNHEY, CDR2 SVGEGT. Between the trimmed V and J ends, which lost 5 bases and 3 bases, there was a span of 14 bases. This CDR3 contains 14 residues. CDR3 sequence: CASSRGHNIYEQYF. The CDR3 bases are TGTGCCAGCAGTAGGGGACATAATATCTACGAGCAGTACTTC.

This clonotype was picked up a small number of times. The gene calls are TRBV6-2 or TRBV6-3 and TRBJ2-3; D is undetermined. The CDR3 extends over 14 amino acids. Germline values: CDR1 MNHEY, CDR2 SVGEGT. Trimming removed 6 bases at V and 2 bases at J, with 12 bases between. The CDR3 DNA sequence: TGTGCCAGCAGCATACAGCTTTCCACAGATACGCAGTATTTT. As protein: CASSIQLSTDTQYF.

The V and J genes are TRBV12-3 or TRBV12-4 and TRBJ2-5; D is uncertain. The CDR3 has 13 amino acids. Deletions cut 3 bases from V and 5 bases from J, with 10 bases between. CDR3 DNA: TGTGCCAGCAGTTTCAAGTCGATGGAGACCCAGTACTTC. Amino acids: CASSFKSMETQYF.